This T cell receptor (beta chain) was profiled in a study of Graves' ophthalmopathy and Graves' hyperthyroidism. Germline V gene data show CDR1 as WSHSY and CDR2 as SAAADI. CDR3 length equals 11 residues. Establishment of the diagnosis relied upon clinical symptoms, serum thyroxine, TRAb, thyroid ultrasound and orbital computed tomography. Study-wide results and limits: In separating ophthalmopathy from stable hyperthyroidism, a 13-signature model achieved roughly 89% sensitivity and 65% to 84% specificity.

RNA transcripts yielded amplified TCR beta CDR3 regions. First-round RT-PCR employed HTBI primers, with a second-round multiplex PCR after it. TCRdb used MiXCR to reprocess the multiplex PCR reads, holding one entry per CDR3 protein. This repertoire shows tens of thousands of distinct CDR3 sequences, around 52% found once; its top ten account for roughly 18%. As for this clonotype: Its antigen is undetermined. One end of the junction is discordant with germline, which a read error may explain.

The chain carries TRBV10-2 and TRBJ2-1; D unresolved. The material sequenced was peripheral blood. The sequence derives from an adult man with Graves' ophthalmopathy. The CDR3, as DNA: TGCGCCAGCAGACTGTGCAATGGGCAGTTCTTC. It is translated as CASRLCNGQFF.